The table lists the clone carrying this TCR beta chain with a few counts. Unique molecular identifiers were incorporated during preparation of the TCRbeta library. In TCRdb, the PCR reads were re-called with MiXCR into one record per CDR3 protein. The sample has around 370,000 distinct CDR3 sequences, approximately 10% seen once. The sample comes from a study of T-cell reconstitution after alpha-beta-depleted transplantation in children. The CDR3 runs to 16 residues. The V end lost 2 bases, the J end lost 7 bases, and 21 bases lay between the germline ends. CDR1 is SEHNR, CDR2 FQNEAQ, per germline (reference sequence).

The chain is built from TRBV7-9 and TRBJ2-7; weak D call: TRBD1 (5 bases). The sequencing used PBMCs from the stem cell graft donor, collected from the stem cell graft. The clonotype originates from a human donor who donated a stem cell graft to a child with acute lymphoblastic leukemia. The CDR3 protein is CASSLIHGSGMGEQYF. The DNA for the CDR3 is TGTGCCAGCAGCTTAATTCACGGTTCAGGGATGGGGGAGCAGTACTTC.